Following are 14 T cell receptor beta chains from one sample sequenced in a study of blood T cell repertoires in COVID-19. TCRdb keeps only in-frame clones here, not all; method: immunoSEQ multiplex PCR. The table lists more than 100,000 clones, 82% of them singletons. Sequencing input: peripheral blood. The receptors shown here come from a woman in her 70s with acute or convalescent COVID-19.

V usage is TRBV19 and J usage is TRBJ2-4; 7 positions match TRBD1. Germline V CDR1 and CDR2: LNHDA, SQIVND (reference sequence). The CDR3 has 12 residues. V shed 6 bases and J 9 bases; nucleotides not matched to a gene: 5. CDR3 DNA: TGTGCCAGTAGGACAGGGCTCGGCATTCAGTACTTC. It translates to CASRTGLGIQYF.

The V gene is TRBV6-5, the J gene TRBJ1-1; possible D gene TRBD1, 6 bases. V lost 8 bases and J lost 2, with 15 bases in between. Per germline, CDR1 MNHEY and CDR2 SVGAGI. CDR3 size: 14 residues. CDR3 nucleotides: TGTGCCAGCCTAAAAGGGGGTTCTAACACTGAAGCTTTCTTT. Translated, it gives CASLKGGSNTEAFF.

The V call is TRBV18, the J call TRBJ2-5; no reliable D call. This CDR3 has 14 residues. Trimming took 0 bases from V and 4 from J, leaving 9 bases between them. The V gene's germline CDR1 is KGHSH and CDR2 LQKENI. The DNA of the CDR3 is TGTGCCAGCTCACCACCTACGAGGATAGAGACCCAGTACTTC. Amino acids: CASSPPTRIETQYF.

The genes are TRBV19 and TRBJ1-4; 11 nucleotides match TRBD1. The CDR3 is 15 amino acids. Germline CDR1 is LNHDA and CDR2 is SQIVND (reference sequence). Losses at the gene ends were 5 bases for V and 8 bases for J; bases not matched to a gene: 7. CDR3 coding DNA: TGTGCCAGTAGTCCCCTGGACAGGGGGCCCGAAAAACTGTTTTTT. Protein sequence: CASSPLDRGPEKLFF.

The rearrangement joins TRBV27 to TRBJ1-1, with a possible D match to TRBD1 (5 bases). V was clipped by 6 bases and J by 3 bases, with 32 bases between them. There are 20 residues in the CDR3. Germline V gene data show CDR1 as MNHEY and CDR2 as SMNVEV (reference sequence). The CDR3 DNA reads as TGTGCCAGCAGAAGAGGTGTTCGGGGGTTAAGGTTCAGCGGGGACACTGAAGCTTTCTTT. Amino acid sequence: CASRRGVRGLRFSGDTEAFF.

The chain employs TRBV3-1 (or the pseudogene TRBV3-2) and TRBJ1-1; D gene unclear. Per the germline V gene, CDR1 is LGHDT and CDR2 is YNNKEL (reference sequence). CDR3 length: 14 amino acids. Trimming took off 4 bases at V and 3 bases at J, with 12 bases between the two ends. CDR3 loop: CASSRAGRYTEAFF. CDR3 coding DNA: TGTGCCAGCAGCCGTGCGGGAAGGTACACTGAAGCTTTCTTT.

The chain recombines TRBV4-3 with TRBJ2-3, with 8 bases that match TRBD2. V trimming: 0 bases; J trimming: 0 bases; junction bases outside the gene matches: 11. The CDR3 is 19 amino acids. Germline-derived CDR1 and CDR2 are LGHNA and YSLEER. The CDR3 spells CASSQEPGGLLSSTDTQYF. The CDR3 bases are TGCGCCAGCAGCCAAGAGCCGGGGGGGCTCCTTTCTAGCACAGATACGCAGTATTTT.

V usage is TRBV19 and J usage is TRBJ1-2, with D tentatively TRBD1 (5 bases). The CDR3 has 15 amino acids. The V gene's germline CDR1 is LNHDA and CDR2 SQIVND (reference sequence). Trimming stripped 6 bases from V and 4 bases from J, with 18 bases between. The CDR3 sequence: CASRREGTYGYGYTF. The CDR3 DNA sequence: TGTGCCAGTAGGAGGGAGGGGACTTATGGCTATGGCTACACCTTC.

The chain joins TRBV18 to TRBJ1-3; D unclear. CDR1 and CDR2 from the germline V gene are KGHSH and LQKENI. The CDR3 totals 16 residues. V lost 3 bases to trimming and J lost 0 bases, with 12 bases between them. The CDR3 coding sequence is TGTGCCAGCTCACCGTTCTCGGGGAGCTCTGGAAACACCATATATTTT. Residues: CASSPFSGSSGNTIYF.

This chain connects TRBV7-9 to TRBJ2-1, with 10 bases fitting TRBD1. The CDR3 covers 14 residues. Per the germline V gene, CDR1 is SEHNR and CDR2 is FQNEAQ (reference sequence). After removal of 5 bases from V and 7 bases from J, the junction contained 5 bases not matched to a gene. The CDR3 here is CASSQGQGRNEQFF. CDR3 bases: TGTGCCAGCAGCCAGGGACAGGGGAGAAATGAGCAGTTCTTC.

The chain recombines TRBV5-4 with TRBJ2-1; 10 bases map to TRBD2. CDR1 and CDR2 from the germline V gene are SGHNT and YYREEE (reference sequence). The CDR3 length is 15 residues. The J segment lost 0 bases and the V segment lost 9 bases, leaving 6 bases of the junction unmatched. This CDR3 reads CAIASGGNSYNEQFF. DNA for the CDR3: TGTGCCATCGCTAGCGGGGGCAACTCCTACAATGAGCAGTTCTTC.

The rearrangement joins TRBV10-1 to TRBJ1-6; possible D gene TRBD1, 5 bases. The length of the CDR3 is 16 residues. V lost 4 bases and J lost 10, with 20 bases in between. CDR1 is WNHNN and CDR2 is SYGVQD in the germline V gene (reference sequence). The CDR3 nucleotides are TGCGCCAGCAGTGCTTTTGGGGGACTAAATGAGTCACCCCTCCACTTT. This encodes CASSAFGGLNESPLHF.

The genes are TRBV27 and TRBJ1-5; possibly TRBD1 for D (6 bases). CDR3 length equals 17 residues. The ends were cut back, 5 bases at V and 4 bases at J, with 21 bases in the middle. CDR1 is MNHEY and CDR2 is SMNVEV in the germline V gene (reference sequence). The CDR3 nucleotides are TGTGCCAGCAGTATCGGAACGGGACAAGGACGGAATCAGCCCCAGCATTTT. Translating it yields CASSIGTGQGRNQPQHF.

V and J are TRBV5-1 and TRBJ2-2; TRBD1 aligns across 8 bases. With 3 bases clipped from V and 1 base from J, the junction kept 2 bases outside the gene matches. Germline CDR1 SGHRS, CDR2 YFSETQ. The CDR3 contains 15 residues. CDR3 nucleotide sequence: TGCGCCAGCAGCTACGGACAGGGGAACACCGGGGAGCTGTTTTTT. Translating gives CASSYGQGNTGELFF.